The 18 T cell receptor beta chains reported below all come from one sample, sequenced in a study of blood T cell repertoires in COVID-19 (dated by TCRdb to the early 2020s). Library prep was done by the immunoSEQ multiplex PCR assay. The table comes from immuneACCESS by way of TCRdb, which keeps in-frame sequences with V and J called. Part of the clones is missing from these tables; in studies checked, under half for an unresolved V gene and the rest for unknown reasons. Within this sample are 160,000 or so clones, with 70% to 85% of them counted one time only. In total, the top ten clones hold around a tenth of the sample. The sample was peripheral blood. The receptors shown here come from a woman aged 50 to 65 with acute or convalescent COVID-19.

V usage is TRBV5-1 and J usage is TRBJ2-1, with 8 bases matching TRBD2. V trimming: 6 bases; J trimming: 3 bases; junction bases outside the gene matches: 11. The CDR3 has 16 amino acids. Looked up from germline, CDR1 is SGHRS and CDR2 is YFSETQ. CDR3 loop: CASTLSGEPVYNEQFF. In DNA, the CDR3 is TGCGCCAGCACCCTTAGCGGGGAGCCTGTCTACAATGAGCAGTTCTTC.

This clone was counted a few times. J is TRBJ2-5 and V is TRBV5-1; D unclear. This CDR3 is built from 15 residues. V lost 4 bases and J 3 bases, leaving 16 bases between the germline ends. Germline V gene sequence: CDR1 SGHRS, CDR2 YFSETQ. The DNA for the CDR3 is TGCGCCAGCAGCCGAGCTGGGCAGATAGAAGAGACCCAGTACTTC. Translated, it gives CASSRAGQIEETQYF.

This sequence joins TRBV4-3 and TRBJ1-2, with TRBD1 matching over 12 bases. CDR3 length: 15 residues. V lost 4 bases and J lost 4; bases outside the gene matches: 4. The germline V gene encodes CDR1 LGHNA and CDR2 YSLEER. CDR3 region: CASSPGTGGFYGYTF. The CDR3 DNA reads as TGCGCCAGCAGCCCTGGGACAGGGGGCTTCTATGGCTACACCTTC.

The chain combines TRBV6-5 with TRBJ2-5; D perhaps matches TRBD2 (6 bases). The V gene's germline CDR1 is MNHEY and CDR2 SVGAGI. The V end was cut by 7 bases, the J end by 1 base, with 13 bases between. The CDR3 runs 14 residues. Here the CDR3 reads CASTTPGSQETQYF. The DNA for the CDR3 is TGTGCCAGCACCACTCCCGGGAGCCAAGAGACCCAGTACTTC.

The chain uses TRBV4-3 and TRBJ1-2; a weak D match, TRBD1 (6 bases). Trimming took 4 bases from V and 4 from J, leaving 19 bases between them. This CDR3 comprises 16 residues. Germline V gene lookup returns CDR1 LGHNA and CDR2 YSLEER. The CDR3 coding sequence is TGCGCCAGCAGCCGGAATAATGTGGGGGCTCTCTATGGCTACACCTTC. Translated, it gives CASSRNNVGALYGYTF.

The CDR3 DNA follows: TGCGCCAGCAGCCGGGAAGAGGTGGAAACTGAAGCTTTCTTT. Protein sequence: CASSREEVETEAFF. The rearrangement links TRBV5-1 to TRBJ1-1, with D uncertain. The V end was cut by 4 bases, the J end by 5 bases, with 15 bases between. CDR1 and CDR2 (germline): SGHRS, YFSETQ. The CDR3 runs to 14 residues.

The chain is built from TRBV19 and TRBJ1-2; D is perhaps TRBD1 (6 bases). Trimming shortened V by 3 bases and J by 4 bases, and 21 bases separated the two germline ends. The CDR3 length is 17 residues. Germline V gene lookup returns CDR1 LNHDA and CDR2 SQIVND (reference sequence). DNA for the CDR3: TGTGCCAGTAGTATCTATTTAGGCAGGGGAACTTCCTATGGCTACACCTTC. As protein: CASSIYLGRGTSYGYTF.

The J gene is TRBJ2-7, the V gene TRBV6-1; TRBD1 is a possible D gene (6 bases). CDR1 and CDR2 (germline): MNHNS, SASEGT. Trimming shortened V by 2 bases and J by 4 bases, and 15 bases separated the two germline ends. The CDR3 loop spans 15 amino acids. The CDR3 sequence: CASSEIGGGFYEQYF. The CDR3 DNA sequence: TGTGCCAGCAGTGAAATTGGGGGCGGATTTTACGAGCAGTACTTC.

J is TRBJ1-6 and V is TRBV19; no clear D. The CDR3 extends over 14 amino acids. V shed 7 bases and J shed 7 bases, with 14 bases lying between them. The germline CDR1 and CDR2 sequences are LNHDA and SQIVND (reference sequence). CDR3 in amino acids: CASIETGVNSPLHF. DNA of the CDR3: TGTGCCAGTATCGAGACCGGAGTAAATTCACCCCTCCACTTT.

Ten or more counts support this clone. The V gene is TRBV9, the J gene TRBJ2-2; TRBD2 is a possible D gene (6 bases). This CDR3 region has 17 residues. Germline CDR1 SGDLS, CDR2 YYNGEE. V was trimmed by 1 base and J by 1 base, leaving 14 bases between them. The CDR3 loop is CASSVRREHGNTGELFF. The CDR3 DNA reads as TGTGCCAGCAGCGTACGACGGGAGCACGGGAACACCGGGGAGCTGTTTTTT.

The J gene is TRBJ1-2, the V gene TRBV19; 7 bases are shared with TRBD1. V lost 9 bases to trimming and J lost 5 bases; unmatched junction nucleotides: 9. Germline values: CDR1 LNHDA, CDR2 SQIVND (reference sequence). There are 13 residues in the CDR3. CDR3 nucleotides: TGTGCCAGCCGCGACAGGGCCTTGTATGGCTACACCTTC. It encodes CASRDRALYGYTF. The entire variable domain, with the rest obtained from reference TRBV19 and TRBJ1-2, is as follows: DGGITQSPKYLFRKEGQNVTLSCEQNLNHDAMYWYRQDPGQGLRLIYYSQIVNDFQKGDIAEGYSVSREKKESFPLTVTSAQKNPTAFYLCASRDRALYGYTFGSGTRLTVV.

The V call is TRBV6-5, the J call TRBJ2-7, with 8 nucleotides matching TRBD1. The junction had 9 bases not matched to a gene; V was cut back by 9 bases and J by 2 bases. This CDR3 is built from 14 residues. CDR1 and CDR2 from the germline V gene are MNHEY and SVGAGI. This CDR3 reads CASLILGQAYEQYF. CDR3 DNA: TGTGCCAGTCTAATACTGGGACAGGCCTACGAGCAGTACTTC.

This chain uses TRBV7-2 with TRBJ1-6; perhaps TRBD1 as D (5 bases). V lost 3 bases and J 9 bases, leaving 12 bases between the germline ends. CDR1 and CDR2 from the germline V gene are SGHTA and FQGNSA. This CDR3 is 14 amino acids long. CDR3 protein: CASSFAQRGSPLHF. In nucleotides, the CDR3 is TGTGCCAGCAGCTTTGCCCAAAGGGGTTCACCCCTCCACTTT.

This rearrangement joins TRBV13 to TRBJ1-1; a possible D gene is TRBD1 (6 bases). V shed 5 bases and J shed 1 base, with 8 bases lying between them. Germline loops: CDR1 PRHDT, CDR2 FYEKMQ (reference sequence). The length of the CDR3 is 13 residues. The CDR3 region is CASSETGNTEAFF. CDR3 bases: TGTGCCAGCAGCGAGACAGGGAACACTGAAGCTTTCTTT.

The gene calls are TRBV5-1 and TRBJ2-7; maybe TRBD1 (6 bases). This CDR3 contains 14 residues. Trimming took 4 bases from V and 3 from J, leaving 14 bases between them. Germline loops: CDR1 SGHRS, CDR2 YFSETQ. The CDR3 sequence is CASSPDSFIYEQYF. CDR3 sequence (DNA): TGCGCCAGCAGCCCGGACAGTTTTATCTACGAGCAGTACTTC.

The J gene is TRBJ2-2, the V gene TRBV4-3; TRBD2 matches at 7 bases. V trimming: 0 bases; J trimming: 4 bases; junction bases outside the gene matches: 8. In germline, CDR1 is LGHNA, CDR2 YSLEER. There are 17 residues in the CDR3. The CDR3 sequence: CASSQDGGLAVTGELFF. CDR3 DNA sequence: TGCGCCAGCAGCCAAGATGGAGGCCTAGCGGTCACCGGGGAGCTGTTTTTT.

For the CDR3, the DNA is TGTGCCAGCAGGCGGACTAGCGGGATAACATCCTACGAGCAGTACTTC. Translation: CASRRTSGITSYEQYF. This sequence joins TRBV11-1 and TRBJ2-7; 12 bases agree with TRBD2. The CDR3 is 16 amino acids. The V segment lost 6 bases and the J segment 1 base; nucleotides outside the gene matches: 7. CDR1 and CDR2 from the germline V gene are SGHAT and FQDESV (reference sequence).

This chain links TRBV11-2 with TRBJ2-7; D gene unclear. Germline loops: CDR1 SGHAT, CDR2 FQNNGV. V lost 1 base, J lost 3 bases, and 10 bases lay in between. This CDR3 comprises 14 residues. The CDR3 DNA follows: TGTGCCAGCAGCTTAGTTGTCCCCTACTACGAGCAGTACTTC. Its protein product is CASSLVVPYYEQYF. Based on the CDR3 plus reference TRBV11-2 and TRBJ2-7, the full variable domain is EAGVAQSPRYKIIEKRQSVAFWCNPISGHATLYWYQQILGQGPKLLIQFQNNGVVDDSQLPKDRFSAERLKGVDSTLKIQPAKLEDSAVYLCASSLVVPYYEQYFGPGTRLTVT.